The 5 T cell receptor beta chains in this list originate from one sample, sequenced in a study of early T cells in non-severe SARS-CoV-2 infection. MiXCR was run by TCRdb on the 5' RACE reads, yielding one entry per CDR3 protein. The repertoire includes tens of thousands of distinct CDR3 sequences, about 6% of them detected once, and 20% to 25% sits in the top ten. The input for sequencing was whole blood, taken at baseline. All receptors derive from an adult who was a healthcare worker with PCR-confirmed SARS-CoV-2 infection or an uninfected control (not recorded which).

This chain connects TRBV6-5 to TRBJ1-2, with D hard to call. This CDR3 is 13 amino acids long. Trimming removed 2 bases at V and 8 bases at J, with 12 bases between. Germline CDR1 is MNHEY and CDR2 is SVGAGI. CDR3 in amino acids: CASSYPGNRGYTF. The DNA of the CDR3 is TGTGCCAGCAGTTACCCGGGGAATCGGGGCTACACCTTC.

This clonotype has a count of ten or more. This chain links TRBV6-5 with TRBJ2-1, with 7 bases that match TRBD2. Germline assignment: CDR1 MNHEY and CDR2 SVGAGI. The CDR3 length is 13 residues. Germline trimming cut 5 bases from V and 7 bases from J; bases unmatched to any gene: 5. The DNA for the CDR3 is TGTGCCAGCAGTCTCCCCGGGAGGAATGAGCAGTTCTTC. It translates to CASSLPGRNEQFF.

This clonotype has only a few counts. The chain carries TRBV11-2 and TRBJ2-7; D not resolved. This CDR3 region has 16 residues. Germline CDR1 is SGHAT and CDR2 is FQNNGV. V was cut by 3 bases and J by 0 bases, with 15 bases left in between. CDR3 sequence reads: CASSLVPVRFSYEQYF. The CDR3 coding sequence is TGTGCCAGCAGCTTGGTCCCAGTCAGATTCTCCTACGAGCAGTACTTC.

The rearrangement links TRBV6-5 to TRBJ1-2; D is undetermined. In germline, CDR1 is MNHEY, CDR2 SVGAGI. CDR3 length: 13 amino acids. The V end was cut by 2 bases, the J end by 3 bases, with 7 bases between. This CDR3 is CASSYGPDYGYTF. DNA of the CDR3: TGTGCCAGCAGTTACGGTCCTGACTATGGCTACACCTTC.

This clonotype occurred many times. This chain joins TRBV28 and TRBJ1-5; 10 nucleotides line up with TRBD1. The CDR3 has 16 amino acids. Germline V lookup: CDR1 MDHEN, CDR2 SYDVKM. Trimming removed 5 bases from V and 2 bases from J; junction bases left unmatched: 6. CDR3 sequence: CASSRTGGSGNQPQHF. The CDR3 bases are TGTGCCAGCAGTCGGACAGGGGGATCGGGCAATCAGCCCCAGCATTTT.